These T cell receptor beta chains were read from a single sample in a study of cytotoxic CD8 clonotypes in ibrutinib-treated CLL. Here immunoSEQ multiplex PCR was the method, and the copy in TCRdb shows in-frame clones only, minus some. The sample contains hundreds of thousands of clones, about 61% of which appear only once. The sample in question was PBMCs, obtained after 36 months of ibrutinib treatment. Source of these receptors: a human donor with chronic lymphocytic leukemia. Each CDR3 is given with its conserved first and last residue. The D gene is left open where the match is weak. Not every row has a clone size; where given, it reads once, few, many or a size class.

j_call	v_call	d_call	clone_size	cdr3_aa	cdr3_nt
TRBJ2-7	TRBV6-5	-	-	CASSTDSPYEQYF	TGTGCCAGCAGTACAGACAGTCCCTACGAGCAGTACTTC
TRBJ1-6	TRBV7-5	-	-	CASSRMDNSPLHF	TGTGCCAGCAGCCGGATGGATAATTCACCCCTCCACTTT
TRBJ1-2	TRBV19	-	-	CASTVGRRLYGYTF	TGTGCCAGTACTGTCGGGCGTCGCTTGTATGGCTACACCTTC
TRBJ2-5	TRBV29-1	-	-	CSVEFVVQETQYF	TGCAGCGTTGAATTTGTGGTGCAAGAGACCCAGTACTTC
TRBJ1-5	TRBV13	-	few	CASSLRVSNQPQHF	TGTGCCAGCAGCTTAAGGGTGAGCAATCAGCCCCAGCATTTT
TRBJ1-6	TRBV6-1	-	-	CASSDWYPKDSPLHF	TGTGCCAGCAGTGATTGGTATCCTAAGGATTCACCCCTCCACTTT
TRBJ1-1	TRBV7-9	-	-	CASSLRGSHAFF	TGTGCCAGCAGCTTAAGGGGAAGTCATGCTTTCTTT
TRBJ1-5	TRBV18	TRBD1	few	CASSPGTGSNQPQHF	TGTGCCAGCTCACCAGGGACAGGGTCAAATCAGCCCCAGCATTTT
TRBJ2-3	TRBV5-1	-	-	CASHDPSDTQYF	TGCGCCAGCCACGACCCTTCAGATACGCAGTATTTT
TRBJ2-1	TRBV6-4	-	few	CASSDLQGDEQFF	TGTGCCAGCAGTGACCTACAGGGCGATGAGCAGTTCTTC
TRBJ1-2	TRBV18	-	-	CASSLPGHLTPNYGYTF	TGTGCCAGCTCACTACCGGGACACCTGACTCCTAACTATGGCTACACCTTC
TRBJ1-6	TRBV11-2	-	-	CASSSVTGESNSPLHF	TGTGCCAGCAGCTCCGTGACAGGAGAGAGTAATTCACCCCTCCACTTT
TRBJ2-3	TRBV9	-	-	CASSVLRKTSTDTQYF	TGTGCCAGCAGCGTACTCAGGAAAACTAGCACAGATACGCAGTATTTT
TRBJ2-7	TRBV7-3	-	-	CASSLTGDYEQYF	TGTGCCAGCAGCTTAACGGGGGATTACGAGCAGTACTTC
TRBJ1-6	TRBV9	TRBD1	few	CASSGRGQGGSPLHF	TGTGCCAGCAGCGGAAGAGGACAGGGCGGTTCACCCCTCCACTTT
TRBJ2-2	TRBV6-5	-	-	CASRDQNTGELFF	TGTGCCAGCCGGGACCAAAACACCGGGGAGCTGTTTTTT
TRBJ2-7	TRBV7-2	-	few	CASSLDVTSYEQYF	TGTGCCAGCAGCTTAGATGTGACCTCCTACGAGCAGTACTTC
TRBJ1-5	TRBV6-1	-	few	CASSPSEGGNQPQHF	TGTGCCAGCAGTCCGAGTGAGGGGGGGAATCAGCCCCAGCATTTT
TRBJ2-3	TRBV2	TRBD2	-	CASSPYSGRGLDTQYF	TGTGCCAGCAGTCCATATAGCGGGAGGGGACTCGATACGCAGTATTTT
TRBJ1-1	TRBV2	-	-	CASTQSGGTEAFF	TGTGCCAGCACTCAGTCTGGGGGCACTGAAGCTTTCTTT
TRBJ1-3	TRBV25-1	TRBD1	-	CASSFFGTGGNTIYF	TGTGCCAGCAGCTTTTTTGGGACAGGGGGAAACACCATATATTTT
TRBJ1-2	TRBV4-2	-	-	CASSQDSGAGQTF	TGTGCCAGCAGCCAAGATTCGGGCGCAGGCCAAACCTTC
TRBJ1-2	TRBV19	-	-	CASSIDGGSNYGYTF	TGTGCCAGTAGTATAGATGGAGGATCTAACTATGGCTACACCTTC
TRBJ2-1	TRBV7-6	TRBD2	-	CASSTSGSSYNEQFF	TGTGCCAGCAGCACGAGCGGGAGCTCCTACAATGAGCAGTTCTTC
TRBJ1-2	TRBV9	-	few	CASSGLVGLGGYTF	TGTGCCAGCAGCGGCCTCGTGGGGCTAGGGGGCTACACCTTC
TRBJ2-2	TRBV29-1	TRBD2	-	CSVEGGSIGGELFF	TGCAGCGTTGAGGGCGGGAGTATTGGCGGGGAGCTGTTTTTT
TRBJ2-1	TRBV5-6	-	few	CASSKPLTRPLSNEQFF	TGTGCCAGCAGCAAGCCCCTGACCCGCCCTCTGTCCAATGAGCAGTTCTTC
TRBJ2-7	TRBV5-1	TRBD1	-	CASSKGQSSYEQYF	TGCGCCAGCAGCAAGGGACAGTCGTCCTACGAGCAGTACTTC
TRBJ2-3	TRBV28	-	-	CASSPGLVSTDTQYF	TGTGCCAGCAGTCCCGGTTTAGTCAGCACAGATACGCAGTATTTT
TRBJ2-5	TRBV7-9	TRBD2	-	CASSSKAGGPKQETQYF	TGTGCCAGCAGCTCCAAAGCGGGGGGCCCCAAACAAGAGACCCAGTACTTC
TRBJ2-3	TRBV18	-	few	CASSPPSADTQYF	TGTGCCAGCTCACCACCGTCCGCAGATACGCAGTATTTT
TRBJ2-3	TRBV9	-	-	CASSVGGPPDTQYF	TGTGCCAGCAGCGTAGGTGGTCCGCCGGATACGCAGTATTTT
TRBJ2-1	TRBV6-1	-	-	CASSLGAPPYNEQFF	TGTGCCAGCAGCCTGGGAGCCCCCCCTTACAATGAGCAGTTCTTC
TRBJ1-5	TRBV5-6	-	-	CASSLGRPSNQPQHF	TGTGCCAGCAGCTTGGGCCGGCCTAGCAATCAGCCCCAGCATTTT
TRBJ2-3	TRBV29-1	TRBD2	-	CSVSRLAGGPSTDTQYF	TGCAGCGTCTCCCGCCTAGCGGGGGGGCCTAGCACAGATACGCAGTATTTT
TRBJ2-6	TRBV9	TRBD1	-	CASSATGVAAGANVLTF	TGTGCCAGCAGCGCCACAGGGGTGGCAGCTGGGGCCAACGTCCTGACTTTC
TRBJ1-2	TRBV27	-	-	CASRGSRGRHQDGYTF	TGTGCCAGCAGAGGATCCAGGGGAAGACATCAGGATGGCTACACCTTC
TRBJ1-5	TRBV4-1	-	-	CASSQERLQPQHF	TGCGCCAGCAGCCAAGAGAGGCTACAGCCCCAGCATTTT
TRBJ2-4	TRBV5-6	-	few	CASSLVSGKNIQYF	TGTGCCAGCAGCTTGGTGTCCGGTAAAAACATTCAGTACTTC
TRBJ2-7	TRBV7-2	-	-	CASSLRNEQYF	TGTGCCAGCAGCCTCAGGAACGAGCAGTACTTC
TRBJ2-7	TRBV7-8	-	-	CASSIRGSYEQYF	TGTGCCAGCAGCATCCGAGGCTCCTACGAGCAGTACTTC
TRBJ2-3	TRBV18	TRBD2	few	CASSPAREGIDTQYF	TGTGCCAGCTCACCGGCGCGGGAGGGTATAGATACGCAGTATTTT
TRBJ2-3	TRBV20-1	-	-	CSAKGVTFRYF	TGCAGTGCGAAGGGGGTGACTTTTAGGTATTTT
TRBJ2-5	TRBV7-9	-	-	CASSPAQETQYF	TGTGCCAGCAGCCCGGCCCAAGAGACCCAGTACTTC
TRBJ1-2	TRBV11-2	TRBD1	-	CASSLDLTGGYGYTF	TGTGCCAGCAGCTTAGATCTTACAGGGGGATATGGCTACACCTTC
TRBJ2-1	TRBV9	TRBD2	-	CASSVTGGAYNEQFF	TGTGCCAGCAGCGTGACGGGAGGGGCCTACAATGAGCAGTTCTTC
TRBJ1-1	TRBV28	-	-	CASSRIDRRRGTEAFF	TGTGCCAGCAGTAGAATCGACAGGCGAAGAGGCACTGAAGCTTTCTTT
TRBJ2-1	TRBV9	-	-	CASSVGPGRAHNEQFF	TGTGCCAGCAGCGTAGGACCCGGGAGAGCCCACAATGAGCAGTTCTTC
TRBJ1-2	TRBV7-9	-	-	CASSLEGRYGYTF	TGTGCCAGCAGCTTAGAGGGGCGCTATGGCTACACCTTC
TRBJ1-4	TRBV5-4	-	-	CASSLAGTNEKLFF	TGTGCCAGCAGCTTGGCCGGGACTAATGAAAAACTGTTTTTT
TRBJ2-1	TRBV28	TRBD2	-	CASSRRGLEVDEQFF	TGTGCCAGCAGTCGTCGGGGACTAGAGGTCGATGAGCAGTTCTTC
TRBJ1-2	TRBV7-6	-	-	CASSPDRTNGYTF	TGTGCCAGCAGCCCCGACAGGACCAATGGCTACACCTTC